The clone carrying this TCR beta chain came up many times. Its antigen remains unknown. V lost 0 bases and J lost 3, with 10 bases in between. The CDR3 runs 15 residues. Germline CDR1 and CDR2: MGHRA and YSYEKL. This sample was included in a study of metastatic and nonmetastatic thyroid tumors. Turning to the study itself: Repertoire data that came from the blood and tumor or nodule tissue of malignant and benign thyroid patients were compared. Study findings and constraints: Significantly greater TCR beta diversity was reportedly found in malignant thyroid tumors than in benign nodules (in blood and tumor).

Thyroid surgery was preceded by no treatment in any patient. Original analysis: Using the CDR3 differences seen across clinicopathological groups, the authors built a distant-metastasis classifier for papillary thyroid cancer, which was meant to discriminate distant-metastatic patients. TCRdb reassembled clones from the PCR reads with MiXCR. V and J calls and clone size were set by TCRdb, not the authors. Of some 21,000 clones listed, about 25% are singletons. The chain employs TRBV4-1 and TRBJ2-3; D tentatively fits TRBD1 or TRBD2 (5 bases each). Sequenced material: tumor tissue. The receptor was derived from a female donor with papillary thyroid cancer or a benign thyroid nodule (not recorded which). Some clones in this sample may be carry-over from other donors' samples. CDR3 nucleotides: TGCGCCAGCAGCCAAGATGTGGGACGAACAGATACGCAGTATTTT. Its translation is CASSQDVGRTDTQYF.